Listed here are 11 T cell receptor beta chains from one sample, sequenced in a study of blood T cell repertoires in COVID-19. The method was immunoSEQ multiplex PCR; TCRdb's version includes in-frame clones alone and lacks a portion of them. The table lists about 280,000 clones, roughly 85% of them singletons. Input material: peripheral blood. All receptors derive from a man between 45 and 60 years old with active or convalescent COVID-19.

The gene calls are TRBV3-1 (or the pseudogene TRBV3-2) and TRBJ1-1; 12 positions agree with TRBD1. Germline V gene lookup returns CDR1 LGHDT and CDR2 YNNKEL (reference sequence). Germline trimming cut 4 bases from V and 11 bases from J; bases unmatched to any gene: 11. The CDR3 runs to 15 residues. CDR3 residues: CASSPNPGQGAYAFF. Written as DNA, the CDR3 is TGTGCCAGCAGCCCGAACCCGGGACAGGGGGCGTATGCTTTCTTT.

The rearrangement links TRBV6-5 to TRBJ1-2; 9 bases map to TRBD1. The J segment lost 9 bases and the V segment lost 7 bases, leaving 12 bases of the junction unmatched. This CDR3 is built from 14 residues. Germline V gives CDR1 MNHEY, CDR2 SVGAGI. CDR3 nucleotides: TGTGCCAGCACCCCCAGGGACAGGGCCTTTCGCTACACCTTC. Its protein is CASTPRDRAFRYTF.

This clone came up once. The chain uses TRBV21-1 and TRBJ1-3. TRBV21-1 is noted as a pseudogene. There are 15 residues in the CDR3. CDR3 in amino acids: CASSPSRLSGNTIYF. DNA of the CDR3: TGTGCCAGCAGCCCGAGCAGACTCTCTGGAAACACCATATATTTT.

J is TRBJ1-5 and V is TRBV15; perhaps TRBD1 as D (5 bases). The germline V gene has CDR1 LNHNV and CDR2 YYDKDF (reference sequence). V dropped 0 bases and J dropped 1 base, with 7 bases sitting between them. The CDR3 sequence is 15 residues long. DNA for the CDR3: TGTGCCACCAGCAGAGATGGGGCAAGCAATCAGCCCCAGCATTTT. As protein: CATSRDGASNQPQHF.

This clone appeared once. This chain links TRBV7-9 with TRBJ2-3; D is perhaps TRBD2 (6 bases). The V end lost 5 bases, the J end lost 1 base, and 16 bases lay between the germline ends. CDR3 length equals 16 residues. Germline CDR1 SEHNR, CDR2 FQNEAQ (reference sequence). The DNA for the CDR3 is TGTGCCAGCAGCCCCCGACTAGTTTGGGGCACAGATACGCAGTATTTT. Translating gives CASSPRLVWGTDTQYF. The whole variable domain, remainder taken from reference TRBV7-9 and TRBJ2-3, is DTGVSQNPRHKITKRGQNVTFRCDPISEHNRLYWYRQTLGQGPEFLTYFQNEAQLEKSRLLSDRFSAERPKGSFSTLEIQRTEQGDSAMYLCASSPRLVWGTDTQYFGPGTRLTVL.

This chain links TRBV29-1 with TRBJ2-3; 9 positions match TRBD1. Germline-derived CDR1 and CDR2 are SQVTM and ANQGSEA. The CDR3 consists of 15 residues. The J segment lost 1 base and the V segment lost 7 bases, leaving 9 bases of the junction unmatched. The CDR3 region is CSAAGQGWGTDTQYF. CDR3 DNA: TGCAGCGCCGCCGGACAGGGGTGGGGCACAGATACGCAGTATTTT.

As regards this clone: Other DNA sequences in the sample encode the same CDR3. The chain carries TRBV5-6 and TRBJ2-7; perhaps TRBD2 as D (6 bases). Germline assignment: CDR1 SGHDT and CDR2 YYEEEE. CDR3 length: 14 residues. V lost 2 bases, J lost 2 bases, and 11 bases lay in between. This chain's CDR3 is CASSLGGVPYEQYF. The CDR3, as DNA: TGTGCCAGCAGCTTAGGCGGGGTTCCCTACGAGCAGTACTTC.

The CDR3 region has the DNA TGTGCCTGGAGTGTACCCATGGCAGGTAGTCAGGAACTGTTTTTT. Its translation: CAWSVPMAGSQELFF. The genes are TRBV30 and TRBJ1-4; D uncertain. The CDR3 extends over 15 amino acids. Germline assignment: CDR1 GTSNPN and CDR2 SVGIG (reference sequence). Trimming took off 0 bases at V and 12 bases at J, with 20 bases between the two ends.

In its sample, this clone was seen once. The V gene is TRBV19, the J gene TRBJ1-1; 10 nucleotides line up with TRBD1. Trimming removed 6 bases from V and 5 bases from J; junction bases left unmatched: 6. There are 14 residues in the CDR3. The V gene's germline CDR1 is LNHDA and CDR2 SQIVND (reference sequence). The CDR3 loop is CASRPGQGRTEAFF. The CDR3 DNA reads TGTGCCAGTAGACCGGGACAGGGGAGGACTGAAGCTTTCTTT.

The chain is built from TRBV19 and TRBJ2-5, with 7 bases that match TRBD2. J gave up 4 bases and V 8 bases, and 13 bases lay outside the gene matches. Germline V CDR1 and CDR2: LNHDA, SQIVND (reference sequence). CDR3 size: 15 residues. Here the CDR3 DNA reads TGTGCCAGTCCCGGGGAGGGAGCGGGGTTAGAGACCCAGTACTTC. Translated, it gives CASPGEGAGLETQYF.

This clone was observed many times. The genes are TRBV5-6 and TRBJ1-2, with D possibly matching TRBD1 (6 bases). CDR3 size: 15 residues. Trimming took off 5 bases at V and 2 bases at J, with 16 bases between the two ends. Germline lookup yields CDR1 SGHDT and CDR2 YYEEEE. The CDR3 DNA is TGTGCCAGCAGGAGGGAGGGCAGGGGCAACTATGGCTACACCTTC. Amino acid sequence: CASRREGRGNYGYTF.